A single T cell receptor beta chain is shown here with its context. These data are taken from a study of identical twins. In TCRdb, the 5' RACE reads were re-called with MiXCR into one record per CDR3 protein. In the table there are fewer than 500,000 distinct CDR3 sequences, over 11% of which are singletons. CDR3 length: 16 amino acids. V lost 5 bases and J lost 3; bases outside the gene matches: 11. Germline V lookup: CDR1 SGHTA, CDR2 FQGNSA. The data were also submitted as part of a second study, on yellow fever vaccine responses in identical twins.

The sample comprised CD4+ T cells sorted from blood. This sequence joins TRBV7-2 and TRBJ2-5; 8 nucleotides agree with TRBD1. The origin of this receptor is a woman younger than 30 in good health. CDR3 in DNA: TGTGCCAGCAGCCTCCCAGGGGGCGCCCCAAAAGAGACCCAGTACTTC. Amino acid sequence: CASSLPGGAPKETQYF.